The clone carrying this TCR beta chain has at least ten counts. The antigen is unknown. Time point given: persistent/refractory GD, antithyroid drugs over 5 years with positive TRAb. Construction of the TCR library relied on RNA isolated from PBMCs. Criteria from the American Thyroid Association guidelines were applied to diagnose Graves' disease. The source of the sample is a study of regulatory T cells in long-lasting Graves disease. The overall study: Persistent cases took antithyroid drugs over 5 years and stayed TSH receptor antibody positive. Study results and limitations: Persistent disease preferred TRBV28, TRBJ1-2 and TRBJ2-5.

Trimming took 3 bases from V and 4 from J, leaving 9 bases between them. The CDR3 runs 14 residues. Libraries of TCR beta came from iRepertoire HTBI primers plus Arm-PCR of CDR3 regions. In the authors' methods: Overall, samples carried roughly 60 TRBV and 14 TRBJ segments. In TCRdb, the multiplex PCR reads were re-called with MiXCR into one record per CDR3 protein. None of the V and J calls come from the authors' own analysis; TCRdb made them. The table records about 470,000 distinct CDR3 sequences, around a fifth of them present only once. V gene TRBV12-3 or TRBV12-4 combines with J gene TRBJ2-2; D is possibly TRBD2 (6 bases). This specimen was peripheral blood mononuclear cells (PBMCs), taken when the disease was refractory, from a patient treated with antithyroid drugs. The clonotype originates from a female donor with Graves disease. DNA of the CDR3: TGTGCCAGCAGTTTGGGACTTGTCACCGGGGAGCTGTTTTTT. This sequence encodes CASSLGLVTGELFF.